This T cell receptor (beta chain) is from a study of blood T cell repertoires in COVID-19. Whole-study context: Donors in the United States, Italy and Spain gave samples during acute or convalescent COVID-19. T cells, B-cell-depleted T cells, or PBMCs provided the cDNA or gDNA that served as material.

Patients at the Seattle site were enrolled during active infection and followed longitudinally. The table came from immunoSEQ multiplex PCR; TCRdb's copy has only in-frame clones and leaves some out. The sample contains 260,000 or so clones, roughly 79% of which appear only once. The CDR3 has 13 amino acids. After removal of 4 bases from V and 2 bases from J, the junction contained 2 bases not matched to a gene. Germline V gene sequence: CDR1 PRHDT, CDR2 FYEKMQ (reference sequence). This clone was detected ten times or more. The TCR was taken from a woman older than 75 with COVID-19, enrolled during active disease. This chain connects TRBV13 to TRBJ2-7, with 7 bases fitting TRBD1. The sample comprised peripheral blood. The CDR3 DNA sequence: TGTGCCAGCAGCTCCAGGGGGACCTACGAGCAGTACTTC. It yields the protein CASSSRGTYEQYF.